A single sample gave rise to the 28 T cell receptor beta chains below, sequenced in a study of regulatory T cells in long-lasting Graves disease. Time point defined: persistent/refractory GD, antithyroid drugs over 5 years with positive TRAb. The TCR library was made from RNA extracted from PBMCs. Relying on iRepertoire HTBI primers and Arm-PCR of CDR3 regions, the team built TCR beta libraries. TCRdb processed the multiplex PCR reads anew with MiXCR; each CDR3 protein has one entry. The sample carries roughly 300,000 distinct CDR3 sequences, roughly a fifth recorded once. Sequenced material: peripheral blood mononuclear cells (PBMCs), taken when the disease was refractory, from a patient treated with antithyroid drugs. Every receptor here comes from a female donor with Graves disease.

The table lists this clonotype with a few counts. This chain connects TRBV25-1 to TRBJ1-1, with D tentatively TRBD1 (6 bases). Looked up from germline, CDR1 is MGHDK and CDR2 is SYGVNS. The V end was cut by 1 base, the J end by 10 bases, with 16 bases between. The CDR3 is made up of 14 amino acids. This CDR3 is CASSELGRGGGAFF. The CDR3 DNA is TGTGCCAGCAGTGAATTGGGCAGGGGAGGTGGAGCTTTCTTT.

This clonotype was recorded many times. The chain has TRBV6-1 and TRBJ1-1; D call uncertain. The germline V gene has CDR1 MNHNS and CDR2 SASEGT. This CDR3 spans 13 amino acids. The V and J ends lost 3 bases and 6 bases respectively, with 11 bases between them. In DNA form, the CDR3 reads TGTGCCAGCAGTGACCACGGACTAGCTGAAGCTTTCTTT. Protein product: CASSDHGLAEAFF.

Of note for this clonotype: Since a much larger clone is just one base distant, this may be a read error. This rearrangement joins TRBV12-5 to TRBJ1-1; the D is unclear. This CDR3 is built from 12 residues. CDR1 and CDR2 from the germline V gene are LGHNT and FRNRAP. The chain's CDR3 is CASGLGNTEALF. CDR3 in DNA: TGTGCTAGTGGTTTGGGCAACACTGAAGCTCTCTTT.

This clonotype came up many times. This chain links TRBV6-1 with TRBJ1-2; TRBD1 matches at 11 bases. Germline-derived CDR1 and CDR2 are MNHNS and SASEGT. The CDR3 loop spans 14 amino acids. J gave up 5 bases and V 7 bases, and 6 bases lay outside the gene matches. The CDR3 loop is CASNNGQGAYGYTF. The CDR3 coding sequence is TGTGCCAGCAATAACGGACAGGGGGCTTATGGCTACACCTTC.

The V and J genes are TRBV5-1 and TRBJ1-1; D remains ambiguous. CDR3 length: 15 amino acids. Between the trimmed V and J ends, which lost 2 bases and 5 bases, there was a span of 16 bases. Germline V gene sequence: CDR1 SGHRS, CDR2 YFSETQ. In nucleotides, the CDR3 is TGCGCCAGCAGCTTTCGTCCGGAACTTGGGACTGAAGCTTTCTTT. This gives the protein CASSFRPELGTEAFF.

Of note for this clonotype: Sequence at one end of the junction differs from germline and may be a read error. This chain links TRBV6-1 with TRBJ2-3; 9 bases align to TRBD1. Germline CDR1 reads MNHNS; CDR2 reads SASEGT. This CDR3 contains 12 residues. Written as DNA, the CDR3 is TGTGCCAGCAGTCCGGCCGGGACAGGGTTCGATTTT. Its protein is CASSPAGTGFDF.

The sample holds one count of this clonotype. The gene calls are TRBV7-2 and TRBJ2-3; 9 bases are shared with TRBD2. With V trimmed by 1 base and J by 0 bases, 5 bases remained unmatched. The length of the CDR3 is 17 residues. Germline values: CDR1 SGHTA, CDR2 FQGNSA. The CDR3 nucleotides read TGTGCCAGCAGCTTAGTGAGCGGGGGGTGGAGCACAGATACGCAGTATTTT. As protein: CASSLVSGGWSTDTQYF.

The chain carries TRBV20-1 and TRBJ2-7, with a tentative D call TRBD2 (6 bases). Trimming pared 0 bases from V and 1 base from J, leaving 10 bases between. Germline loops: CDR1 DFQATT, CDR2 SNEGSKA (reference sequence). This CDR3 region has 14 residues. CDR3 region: CSARDERVSYEQYF. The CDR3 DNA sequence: TGCAGTGCTAGAGATGAGCGGGTTTCCTACGAGCAGTACTTC.

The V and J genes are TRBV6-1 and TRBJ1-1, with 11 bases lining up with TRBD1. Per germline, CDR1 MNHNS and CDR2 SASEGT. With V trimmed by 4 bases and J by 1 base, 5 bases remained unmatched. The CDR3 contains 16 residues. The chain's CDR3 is CASSGGQGGTNTEAFF. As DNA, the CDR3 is TGTGCCAGCAGTGGGGGACAGGGGGGCACGAACACTGAAGCTTTCTTT.

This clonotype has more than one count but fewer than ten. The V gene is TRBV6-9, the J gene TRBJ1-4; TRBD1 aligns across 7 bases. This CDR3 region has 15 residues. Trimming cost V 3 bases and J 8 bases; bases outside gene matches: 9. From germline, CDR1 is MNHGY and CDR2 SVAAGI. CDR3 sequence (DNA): TGTGCCAGCAGTTACCAGACAGGGAGGTACGAAAAACTGTTTTTT. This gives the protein CASSYQTGRYEKLFF.

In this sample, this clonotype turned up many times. The CDR3 DNA is TGCGCCAGCAGCTTGGGGGAACCTAACTATGGCTACACCTTC. Translating gives CASSLGEPNYGYTF. The rearrangement links TRBV5-1 to TRBJ1-2; no reliable D call. Trimming removed 0 bases at V and 0 bases at J, with 6 bases between. The germline CDR1 and CDR2 sequences are SGHRS and YFSETQ. The CDR3 loop spans 14 amino acids.

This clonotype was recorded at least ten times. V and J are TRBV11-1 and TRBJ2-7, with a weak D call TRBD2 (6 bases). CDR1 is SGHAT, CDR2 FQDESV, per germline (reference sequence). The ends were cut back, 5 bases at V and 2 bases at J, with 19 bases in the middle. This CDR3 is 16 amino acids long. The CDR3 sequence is CASSTLAGTPPYEQYF. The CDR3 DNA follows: TGTGCCAGCAGCACTCTTGCGGGGACCCCTCCCTACGAGCAGTACTTC. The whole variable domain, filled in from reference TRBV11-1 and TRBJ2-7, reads EAEVAQSPRYKITEKSQAVAFWCDPISGHATLYWYRQILGQGPELLVQFQDESVVDDSQLPKDRFSAERLKGVDSTLKIQPAELGDSAMYLCASSTLAGTPPYEQYFGPGTRLTVT.

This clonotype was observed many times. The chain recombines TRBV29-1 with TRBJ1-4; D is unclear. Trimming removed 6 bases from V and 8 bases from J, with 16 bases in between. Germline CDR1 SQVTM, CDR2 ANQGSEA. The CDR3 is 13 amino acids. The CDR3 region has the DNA TGCAGCGTCGCTATTGGGTTGGGCGAAAAACTGTTTTTT. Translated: CSVAIGLGEKLFF. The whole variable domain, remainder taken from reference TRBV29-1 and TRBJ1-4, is SAVISQKPSRDICQRGTSLTIQCQVDSQVTMMFWYRQQPGQSLTLIATANQGSEATYESGFVIDKFPISRPNLTFSTLTVSNMSPEDSSIYLCSVAIGLGEKLFFGSGTQLSVL.

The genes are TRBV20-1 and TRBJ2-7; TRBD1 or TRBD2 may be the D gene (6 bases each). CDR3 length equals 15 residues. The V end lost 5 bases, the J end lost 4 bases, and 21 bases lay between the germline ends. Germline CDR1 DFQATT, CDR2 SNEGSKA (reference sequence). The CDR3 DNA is TGCAGTGCTCGCGAACAGGGAAGGGGGACTTACGAGCAGTACTTC. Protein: CSAREQGRGTYEQYF.

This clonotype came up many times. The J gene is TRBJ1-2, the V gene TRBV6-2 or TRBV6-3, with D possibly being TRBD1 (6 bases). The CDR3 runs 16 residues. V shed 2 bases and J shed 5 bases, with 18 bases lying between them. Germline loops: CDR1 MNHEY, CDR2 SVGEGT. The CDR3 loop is CASSYAIWDKSYGYTF. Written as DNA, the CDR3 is TGTGCCAGCAGTTACGCGATATGGGACAAGTCATATGGCTACACCTTC.

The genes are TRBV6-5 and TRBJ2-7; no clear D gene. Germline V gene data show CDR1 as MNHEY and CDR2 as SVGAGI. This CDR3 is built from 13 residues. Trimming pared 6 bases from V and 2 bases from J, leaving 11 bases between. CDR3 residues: CASRSPVTYEQYF. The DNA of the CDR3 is TGTGCCAGCAGGAGCCCTGTTACCTACGAGCAGTACTTC.

CDR3 DNA sequence: TGTGCCAGCAGTGGGGGTTATGGGGCCAACGTCCTGACTTTC. Protein: CASSGGYGANVLTF. This chain uses TRBV6-2 or TRBV6-3 with TRBJ2-6; either TRBD1 or TRBD2 may supply D (5 bases each). CDR3 length: 14 residues. V was shortened by 5 bases and J by 3 bases, with 8 bases between the two germline ends. The germline V gene encodes CDR1 MNHEY and CDR2 SVGEGT.

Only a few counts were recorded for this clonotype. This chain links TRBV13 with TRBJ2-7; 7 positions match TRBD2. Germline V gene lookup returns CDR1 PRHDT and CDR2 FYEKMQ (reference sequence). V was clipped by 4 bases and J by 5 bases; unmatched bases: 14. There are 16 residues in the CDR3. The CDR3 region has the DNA TGTGCCAGCAGCTCTAGGTGGGCGGGAGCCGTGGACGAGCAGTACTTC. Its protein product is CASSSRWAGAVDEQYF.

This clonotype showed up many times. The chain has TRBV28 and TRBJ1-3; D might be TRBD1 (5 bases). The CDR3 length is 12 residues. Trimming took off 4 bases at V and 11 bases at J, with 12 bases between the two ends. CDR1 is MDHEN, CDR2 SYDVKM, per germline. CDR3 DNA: TGTGCCAGCAGTTCGGGGACCAACCCCATATATTTT. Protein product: CASSSGTNPIYF.

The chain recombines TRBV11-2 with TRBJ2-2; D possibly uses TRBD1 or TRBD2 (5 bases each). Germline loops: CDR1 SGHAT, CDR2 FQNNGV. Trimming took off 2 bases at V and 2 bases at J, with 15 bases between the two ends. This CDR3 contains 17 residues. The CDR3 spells CASSLTAGTDNTGELFF. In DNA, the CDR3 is TGTGCCAGCAGCTTAACAGCCGGGACGGACAACACCGGGGAGCTGTTTTTT.

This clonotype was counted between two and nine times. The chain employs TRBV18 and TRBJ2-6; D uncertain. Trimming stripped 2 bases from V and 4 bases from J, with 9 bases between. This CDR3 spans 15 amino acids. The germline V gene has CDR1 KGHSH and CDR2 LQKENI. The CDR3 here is CASSPGVQGANVLTF. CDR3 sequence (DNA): TGTGCCAGCTCACCAGGGGTGCAGGGGGCCAACGTCCTGACTTTC.

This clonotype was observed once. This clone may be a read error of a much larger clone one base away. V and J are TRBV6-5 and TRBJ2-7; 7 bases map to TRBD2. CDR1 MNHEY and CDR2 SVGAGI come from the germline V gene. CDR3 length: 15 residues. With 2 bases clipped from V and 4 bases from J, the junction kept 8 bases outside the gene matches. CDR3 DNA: TGTGCCAGCAGTTACACAGCGGGGAGCAGATACGAGCAGTACTTC. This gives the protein CASSYTAGSRYEQYF.

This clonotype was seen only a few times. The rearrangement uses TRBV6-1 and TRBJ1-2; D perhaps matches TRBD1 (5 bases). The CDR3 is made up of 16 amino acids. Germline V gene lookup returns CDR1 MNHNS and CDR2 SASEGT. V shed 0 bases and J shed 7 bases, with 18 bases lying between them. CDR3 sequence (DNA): TGTGCCAGCAGTGAAGCATGGCAGGGAGGGACCTGTGGCTACACCTTC. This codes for CASSEAWQGGTCGYTF.

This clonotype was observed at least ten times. In DNA, the CDR3 is TGTGCCACCAGTGACCCATTGGGCAGCCATAGGGGAGAGACCCAGTACTTC. This codes for CATSDPLGSHRGETQYF. The chain couples TRBV24-1 to TRBJ2-5, with D possibly being TRBD1 (5 bases). The CDR3 has 17 amino acids. Germline V gives CDR1 KGHDR, CDR2 SFDVKD. Trimming pared 4 bases from V and 4 bases from J, leaving 21 bases between.

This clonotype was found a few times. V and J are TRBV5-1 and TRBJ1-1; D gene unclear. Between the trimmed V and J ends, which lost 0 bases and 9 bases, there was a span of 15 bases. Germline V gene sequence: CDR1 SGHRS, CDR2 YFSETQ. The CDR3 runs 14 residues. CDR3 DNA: TGCGCCAGCAGCTTGGGGGATACGAGGGCAAAAGCTTTCTTT. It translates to CASSLGDTRAKAFF.

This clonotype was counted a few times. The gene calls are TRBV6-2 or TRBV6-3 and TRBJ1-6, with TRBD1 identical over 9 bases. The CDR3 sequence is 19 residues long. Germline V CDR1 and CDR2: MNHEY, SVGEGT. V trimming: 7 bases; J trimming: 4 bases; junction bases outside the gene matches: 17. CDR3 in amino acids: CASTKPTGGRGFYNSPLHF. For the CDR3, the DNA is TGTGCCAGCACCAAGCCAACAGGGGGCAGAGGGTTTTATAATTCACCCCTCCACTTT.

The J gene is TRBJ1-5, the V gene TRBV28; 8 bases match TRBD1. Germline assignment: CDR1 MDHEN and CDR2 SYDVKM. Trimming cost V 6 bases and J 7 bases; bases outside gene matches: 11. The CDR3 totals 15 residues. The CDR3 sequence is CASRKGSRGHQPQHF. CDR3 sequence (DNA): TGTGCCAGCAGAAAAGGGTCCAGGGGGCACCAGCCCCAGCATTTT. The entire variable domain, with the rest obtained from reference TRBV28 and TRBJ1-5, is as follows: DVKVTQSSRYLVKRTGEKVFLECVQDMDHENMFWYRQDPGLGLRLIYFSYDVKMKEKGDIPEGYSVSREKKERFSLILESASTNQTSMYLCASRKGSRGHQPQHFGDGTRLSIL.

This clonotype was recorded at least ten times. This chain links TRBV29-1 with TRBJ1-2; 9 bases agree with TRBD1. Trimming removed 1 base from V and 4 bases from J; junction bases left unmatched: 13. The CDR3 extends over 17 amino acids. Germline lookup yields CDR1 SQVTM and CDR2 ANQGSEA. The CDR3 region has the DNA TGCAGCGTTGAAGTGATATTGGGACAGGGAAAATTCTATGGCTACACCTTC. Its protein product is CSVEVILGQGKFYGYTF.